These 18 T cell receptor beta chains originate from one sample sequenced in a study of shared clonotypes between healthy human individuals. The assay was immunoSEQ multiplex PCR, and TCRdb's table has in-frame clones only and misses some. The sample has almost 750,000 clones, roughly two thirds seen once. Sequencing input: memory CD4+ T cells sorted from blood. The subset: CD45RA-negative fraction. All receptors derive from a woman aged 25 to 45 in good health.

DNA for the CDR3: TGTGCCAGCAGTTTAGAACGTGTCTACAATGAGCAGTTCTTC. Protein product: CASSLERVYNEQFF. The J gene is TRBJ2-1, the V gene TRBV28, with D unclear. CDR3 length: 14 residues. Per germline, CDR1 MDHEN and CDR2 SYDVKM. The V gene lost 2 bases and the J gene lost 3 bases, with 8 bases spanning the gap.

This clone showed up just a few times. The rearrangement joins TRBV29-1 to TRBJ2-1; D unclear. V lost 6 bases and J lost 5, with 8 bases in between. Germline lookup yields CDR1 SQVTM and CDR2 ANQGSEA. This CDR3 is built from 11 residues. CDR3 sequence: CSVSDHNEQFF. CDR3 bases: TGCAGCGTCTCCGACCACAATGAGCAGTTCTTC.

This clone has ten or more counts. V gene TRBV20-1 combines with J gene TRBJ2-5; D is uncertain. V was cut by 2 bases and J by 4 bases, with 5 bases left in between. Germline V gene data show CDR1 as DFQATT and CDR2 as SNEGSKA (reference sequence). This CDR3 has 11 residues. The DNA of the CDR3 is TGCAGTGCTAGAATACCAGAGACCCAGTACTTC. This translates into CSARIPETQYF.

The table lists this clone with many counts. Within the sample, other DNA sequences also encode this same CDR3. The V and J genes are TRBV28 and TRBJ1-4, with unresolved D. Germline-derived CDR1 and CDR2 are MDHEN and SYDVKM. The CDR3 contains 14 residues. The V and J ends lost 3 bases and 0 bases respectively, with 5 bases between them. CDR3 in amino acids: CASSFGATNEKLFF. CDR3 nucleotides: TGTGCCAGCAGTTTCGGAGCAACTAATGAAAAACTGTTTTTT.

The rearrangement uses TRBV11-2 and TRBJ2-6; 9 positions agree with TRBD1. This CDR3 has 16 residues. Germline V CDR1 and CDR2: SGHAT, FQNNGV. With V trimmed by 4 bases and J by 2 bases, 3 bases remained unmatched. CDR3 in DNA: TGTGCCAGCAGCTGGACAGGGGACCCTGGGGCCAACGTCCTGACTTTC. Protein: CASSWTGDPGANVLTF.

The V and J genes are TRBV11-1 and TRBJ2-2; 13 bases match TRBD2. CDR1 is SGHAT, CDR2 FQDESV, per germline (reference sequence). The CDR3 covers 19 residues. With V trimmed by 5 bases and J by 5 bases, 14 bases remained unmatched. DNA of the CDR3: TGTGCCAGCAGCCTCAGGACTAGCGGGAGCCCCTTGGAAACCGGGGAGCTGTTTTTT. It is translated as CASSLRTSGSPLETGELFF.

This clone was found a few times. The genes are TRBV7-2 and TRBJ2-2; 7 bases fit TRBD2. The germline CDR1 and CDR2 sequences are SGHTA and FQGNSA. V shed 2 bases and J 1 base; nucleotides not matched to a gene: 1. This CDR3 region has 15 residues. CDR3 residues: CASSLSSGNTGELFF. Here the CDR3 DNA reads TGTGCCAGCAGCTTATCTAGCGGGAACACCGGGGAGCTGTTTTTT.

Of note for this clone: Distinct nucleotide sequences in the sample also encode this CDR3. This rearrangement joins TRBV11-2 to TRBJ1-2; D might be TRBD1 (6 bases). The CDR3 sequence is 14 residues long. Germline assignment: CDR1 SGHAT and CDR2 FQNNGV. Trimming stripped 3 bases from V and 2 bases from J, with 10 bases between. The CDR3 reads CASSFRGPNYGYTF. DNA of the CDR3: TGTGCCAGCAGCTTCAGGGGTCCCAACTATGGCTACACCTTC.

The rearrangement uses TRBV7-9 and TRBJ2-7; D not resolved. The CDR3 loop spans 14 amino acids. Looked up from germline, CDR1 is SEHNR and CDR2 is FQNEAQ (reference sequence). V lost 0 bases, J lost 2 bases, and 8 bases lay in between. CDR3 sequence: CASSLAVTTYEQYF. The CDR3 bases are TGTGCCAGCAGCTTAGCGGTTACCACCTACGAGCAGTACTTC.

The chain joins TRBV15 to TRBJ2-3, with D perhaps matching TRBD1 (6 bases). Germline values: CDR1 LNHNV, CDR2 YYDKDF (reference sequence). The CDR3 runs to 15 residues. The V gene lost 5 bases and the J gene lost 2 bases, with 14 bases spanning the gap. The CDR3 is CATSQDRFSTDTQYF. The CDR3 DNA is TGTGCCACCAGCCAGGACAGATTCTCCACAGATACGCAGTATTTT.

At least ten counts were recorded for this clone. The chain is built from TRBV19 and TRBJ1-2; TRBD1 might be the D (6 bases). Germline loops: CDR1 LNHDA, CDR2 SQIVND (reference sequence). This CDR3 contains 13 residues. The V end lost 3 bases, the J end lost 8 bases, and 13 bases lay between the germline ends. CDR3 region: CASSMGHQGGYTF. Written as DNA, the CDR3 is TGTGCCAGTAGTATGGGACACCAGGGGGGCTACACCTTC.

V usage is TRBV18 and J usage is TRBJ2-5; D may be TRBD1 or TRBD2 (6 bases each). Near its end, the DNA agrees better with TRBJ2-7, so the J call may be wrong. CDR3 length: 14 amino acids. Germline CDR1 KGHSH, CDR2 LQKENI. The CDR3: CASSPRDTQYEQYF. CDR3 sequence (DNA): TGTGCCAGCTCACCGCGGGACACCCAGTACGAGCAGTACTTC.

CDR3 DNA: TGTGCCAGCAGTTTGGGGGACCGCCAAGAGACCCAGTACTTC. As protein: CASSLGDRQETQYF. This sequence joins TRBV28 and TRBJ2-5; D is possibly TRBD1 or TRBD2 (5 bases each). This CDR3 has 14 residues. Germline CDR1 and CDR2: MDHEN and SYDVKM. Trimming pared 3 bases from V and 1 base from J, leaving 9 bases between.

The chain recombines TRBV5-1 with TRBJ2-1; D not certain. CDR1 is SGHRS, CDR2 YFSETQ, per germline. The CDR3 totals 16 residues. The V end was cut by 0 bases, the J end by 10 bases, with 20 bases between. The DNA for the CDR3 is TGCGCCAGCAGCTTGGGTACGGCGTCGGAGCGTCGAGAGCAGTTCTTC. It translates to CASSLGTASERREQFF.

This chain joins TRBV11-2 and TRBJ1-3; no firm D call. The CDR3 totals 13 residues. Germline CDR1 is SGHAT and CDR2 is FQNNGV. V was shortened by 3 bases and J by 4 bases, with 7 bases between the two germline ends. CDR3 sequence (DNA): TGTGCCAGCAGCTTTAAGGTCGGAAACACCATATATTTT. Translating gives CASSFKVGNTIYF.

The rearrangement uses TRBV6-6 and TRBJ1-5; D is perhaps TRBD1 (6 bases). Germline CDR1 MNHNY, CDR2 SVGAGI (reference sequence). The CDR3 is 14 amino acids. The V end lost 1 base, the J end lost 7 bases, and 11 bases lay between the germline ends. CDR3 loop: CASSYYTGPQPQHF. The CDR3 DNA sequence: TGTGCCAGCAGTTACTACACAGGGCCCCAGCCCCAGCATTTT.

This chain connects TRBV7-9 to TRBJ1-2; no firm D call. This CDR3 contains 15 residues. Germline CDR1 SEHNR, CDR2 FQNEAQ (reference sequence). Trimming removed 5 bases at V and 8 bases at J, with 21 bases between. In nucleotides, the CDR3 is TGTGCCAGCAGCCTTAAGAGCACGGGATCCGCGGGCTACACCTTC. Amino acids: CASSLKSTGSAGYTF. Together with reference TRBV7-9 and TRBJ1-2, the CDR3 gives the full variable domain: DTGVSQNPRHKITKRGQNVTFRCDPISEHNRLYWYRQTLGQGPEFLTYFQNEAQLEKSRLLSDRFSAERPKGSFSTLEIQRTEQGDSAMYLCASSLKSTGSAGYTFGSGTRLTVV.

This clone was seen only once. The chain joins TRBV4-1 to TRBJ2-3, with D uncertain. Per germline, CDR1 MGHRA and CDR2 YSYEKL. Trimming removed 2 bases from V and 5 bases from J, with 5 bases in between. This CDR3 has 12 residues. The CDR3 region is CASSQPVDTQYF. The CDR3 DNA reads as TGCGCCAGCAGCCAACCAGTAGATACGCAGTATTTT.